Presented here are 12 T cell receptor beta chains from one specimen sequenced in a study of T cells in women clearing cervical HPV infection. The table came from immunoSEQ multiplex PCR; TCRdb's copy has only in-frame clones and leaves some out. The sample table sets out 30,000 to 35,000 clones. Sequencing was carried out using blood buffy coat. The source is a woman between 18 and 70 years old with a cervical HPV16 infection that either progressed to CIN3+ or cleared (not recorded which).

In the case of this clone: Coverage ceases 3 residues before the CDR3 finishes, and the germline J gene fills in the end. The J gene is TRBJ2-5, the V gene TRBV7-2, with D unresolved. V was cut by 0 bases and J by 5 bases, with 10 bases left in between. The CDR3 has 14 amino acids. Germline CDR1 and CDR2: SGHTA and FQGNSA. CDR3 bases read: TGTGCCAGCAGCTTAGCGCCCGGTCCTGAGACC. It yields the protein CASSLAPGPET. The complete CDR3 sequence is CASSLAPGPETQYF.

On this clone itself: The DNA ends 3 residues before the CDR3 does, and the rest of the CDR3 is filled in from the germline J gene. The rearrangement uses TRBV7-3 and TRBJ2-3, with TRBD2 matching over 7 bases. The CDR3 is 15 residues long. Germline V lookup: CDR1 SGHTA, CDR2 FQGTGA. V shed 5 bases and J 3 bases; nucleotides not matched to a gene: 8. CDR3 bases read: TGTGCCAGCAGCCTCCTAGCGGTTGGGACAGATACG. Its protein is CASSLLAVGTDT. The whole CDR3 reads CASSLLAVGTDTQYF.

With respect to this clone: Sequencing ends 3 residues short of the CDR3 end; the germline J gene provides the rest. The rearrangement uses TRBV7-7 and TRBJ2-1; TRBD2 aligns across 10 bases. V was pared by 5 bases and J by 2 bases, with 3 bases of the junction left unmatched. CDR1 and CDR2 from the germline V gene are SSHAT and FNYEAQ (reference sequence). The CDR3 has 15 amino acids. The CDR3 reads CASSLTSGAYNEQFF. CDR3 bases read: TGTGCCAGCAGCCTAACTAGCGGGGCCTACAATGAG.

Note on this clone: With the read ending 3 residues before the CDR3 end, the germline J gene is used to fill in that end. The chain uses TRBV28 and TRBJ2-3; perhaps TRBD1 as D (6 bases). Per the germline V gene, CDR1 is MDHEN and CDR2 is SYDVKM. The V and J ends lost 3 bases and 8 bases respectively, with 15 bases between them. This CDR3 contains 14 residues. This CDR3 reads CASSFGPSRGTQYF. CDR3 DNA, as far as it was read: TGTGCCAGCAGTTTCGGGCCCTCCAGGGGTACG.

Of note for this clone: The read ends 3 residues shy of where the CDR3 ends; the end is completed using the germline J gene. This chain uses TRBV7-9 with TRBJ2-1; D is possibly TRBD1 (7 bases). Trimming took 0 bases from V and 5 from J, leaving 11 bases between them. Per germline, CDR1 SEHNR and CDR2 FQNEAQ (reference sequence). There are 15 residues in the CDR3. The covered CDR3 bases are TGTGCCAGCAGCTTAGCACTCAGGGGGGACAATGAG. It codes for CASSLALRGDNE. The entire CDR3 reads CASSLALRGDNEQFF. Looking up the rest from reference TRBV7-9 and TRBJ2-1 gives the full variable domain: DTGVSQNPRHKITKRGQNVTFRCDPISEHNRLYWYRQTLGQGPEFLTYFQNEAQLEKSRLLSDRFSAERPKGSFSTLEIQRTEQGDSAMYLCASSLALRGDNEQFFGPGTRLTVL.

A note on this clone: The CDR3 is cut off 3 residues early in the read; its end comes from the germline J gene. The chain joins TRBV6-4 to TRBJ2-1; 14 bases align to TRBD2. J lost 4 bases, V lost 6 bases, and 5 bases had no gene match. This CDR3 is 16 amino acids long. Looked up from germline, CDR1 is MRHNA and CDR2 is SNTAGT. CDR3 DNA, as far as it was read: TGTGCCAGCAGCCGACTAGCGGGGGGGCAATACAATGAG. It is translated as CASSRLAGGQYNE. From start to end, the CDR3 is CASSRLAGGQYNEQFF.

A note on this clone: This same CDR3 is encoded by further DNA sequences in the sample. This chain's CDR3 is CASSLASRVSGNTIYF. CDR3 DNA, as far as it was read: TGTGCCAGCAGCTTAGCGTCCAGGGTTAGTGGAAACACC. The chain employs TRBV7-2 and TRBJ1-3; the D gene is possibly TRBD1 (5 bases). From the germline J gene comes the end of the CDR3, since the read stops 3 residues before it. Trimming took 0 bases from V and 3 from J, leaving 12 bases between them. The V gene's germline CDR1 is SGHTA and CDR2 FQGNSA. CDR3 length: 16 amino acids.

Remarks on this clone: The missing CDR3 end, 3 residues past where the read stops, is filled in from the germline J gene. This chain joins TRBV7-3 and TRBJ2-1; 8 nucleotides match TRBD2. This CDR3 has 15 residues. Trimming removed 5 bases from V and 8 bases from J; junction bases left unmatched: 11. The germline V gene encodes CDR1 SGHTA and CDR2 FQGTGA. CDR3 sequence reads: CASSLTGGAGDEQFF. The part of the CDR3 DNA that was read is TGTGCCAGCAGCCTCACCGGGGGGGCTGGGGATGAG.

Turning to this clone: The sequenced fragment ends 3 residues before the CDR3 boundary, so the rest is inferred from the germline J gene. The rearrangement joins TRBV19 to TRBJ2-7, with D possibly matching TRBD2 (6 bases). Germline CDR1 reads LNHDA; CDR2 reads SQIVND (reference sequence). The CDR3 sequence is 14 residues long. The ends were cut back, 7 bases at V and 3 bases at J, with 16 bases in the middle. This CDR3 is CASKPDLRGYEQYF. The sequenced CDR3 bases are TGTGCCAGTAAGCCCGACTTGCGGGGCTACGAG. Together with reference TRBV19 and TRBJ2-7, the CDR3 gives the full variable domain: DGGITQSPKYLFRKEGQNVTLSCEQNLNHDAMYWYRQDPGQGLRLIYYSQIVNDFQKGDIAEGYSVSREKKESFPLTVTSAQKNPTAFYLCASKPDLRGYEQYFGPGTRLTVT.

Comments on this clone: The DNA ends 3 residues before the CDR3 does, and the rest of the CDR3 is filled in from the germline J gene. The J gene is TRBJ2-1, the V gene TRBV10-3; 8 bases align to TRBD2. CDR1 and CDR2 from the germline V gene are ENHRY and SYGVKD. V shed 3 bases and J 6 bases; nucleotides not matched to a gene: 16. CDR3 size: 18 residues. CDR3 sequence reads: CAISERGLGNLQGNEQFF. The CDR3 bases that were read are TGTGCCATCAGTGAAAGGGGACTAGGGAATTTACAGGGCAATGAG.

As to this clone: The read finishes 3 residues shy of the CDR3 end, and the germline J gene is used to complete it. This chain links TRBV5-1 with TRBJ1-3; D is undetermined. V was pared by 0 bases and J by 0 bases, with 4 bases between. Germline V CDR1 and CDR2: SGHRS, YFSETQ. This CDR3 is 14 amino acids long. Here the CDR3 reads CASSLDSSGNTIYF. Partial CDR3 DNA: TGCGCCAGCAGCTTGGACAGCTCTGGAAACACC.

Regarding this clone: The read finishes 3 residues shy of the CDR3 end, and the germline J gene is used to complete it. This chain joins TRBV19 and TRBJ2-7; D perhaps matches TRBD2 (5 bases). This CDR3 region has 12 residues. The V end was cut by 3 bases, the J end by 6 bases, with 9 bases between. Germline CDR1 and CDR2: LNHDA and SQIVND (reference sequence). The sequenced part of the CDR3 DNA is TGTGCCAGTAGTATGGAGCGGTCCGAG. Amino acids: CASSMERSE. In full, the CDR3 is CASSMERSEQYF.